The 25 T cell receptor beta chains given below trace back to one sample, sequenced in a study of blood T cell repertoires in COVID-19. Using immunoSEQ multiplex PCR, the repertoire was profiled, and TCRdb retains in-frame clones only, with some absent. This table holds under 300,000 clones, more than 75% found once. Input material: PBMCs or T cells enriched from blood (not recorded which). The receptors were sampled from a woman aged 50 to 60 who had been exposed to COVID-19.

The V gene is TRBV9, the J gene TRBJ1-2; D is perhaps TRBD1 (5 bases). The CDR3 is 15 residues long. Trimming shortened V by 3 bases and J by 7 bases, and 19 bases separated the two germline ends. The germline gives CDR1 SGDLS, CDR2 YYNGEE. The CDR3 reads CASSDRPTGIGGYTF. CDR3 DNA: TGTGCCAGCAGCGACCGACCCACAGGCATCGGTGGCTACACCTTC.

The chain couples TRBV5-4 to TRBJ2-1; 11 bases fit TRBD2. The J segment lost 3 bases and the V segment lost 4 bases, leaving 3 bases of the junction unmatched. The germline V gene encodes CDR1 SGHNT and CDR2 YYREEE (reference sequence). The CDR3 is 15 amino acids. The CDR3 DNA reads TGTGCCAGCAGCCCGGGACTAGCGGTCTACAATGAGCAGTTCTTC. This gives the protein CASSPGLAVYNEQFF.

The gene calls are TRBV6-2 or TRBV6-3 and TRBJ1-6, with D possibly TRBD1 on 5 matching bases. The CDR3 runs 13 residues. The V end was cut by 4 bases, the J end by 9 bases, with 10 bases between. CDR1 MNHEY and CDR2 SVGEGT come from the germline V gene. The CDR3 spells CASSFRGFSPLHF. In DNA form, the CDR3 reads TGTGCCAGCAGTTTTAGGGGATTTTCACCCCTCCACTTT.

This sequence joins TRBV2 and TRBJ2-7; 7 bases align to TRBD2. This CDR3 has 16 residues. CDR1 is SNHLY, CDR2 FYNNEI, per germline. With 7 bases clipped from V and 2 bases from J, the junction kept 14 bases outside the gene matches. As DNA, the CDR3 is TGTGCCAGCAACCCCCCCCCTAGCGGTATGACCTACGAGCAGTACTTC. Translation gives CASNPPPSGMTYEQYF.

The CDR3 here is CASSGGATEAFF. Written as DNA, the CDR3 is TGCGCCAGCAGCGGCGGAGCCACTGAAGCTTTCTTT. V is TRBV5-1 and J is TRBJ1-1; D not resolved. Trimming stripped 4 bases from V and 4 bases from J, with 8 bases between. Germline V gene data show CDR1 as SGHRS and CDR2 as YFSETQ. The CDR3 sequence is 12 residues long.

The chain couples TRBV4-1 to TRBJ1-3, with a possible D match to TRBD1 (5 bases). Per the germline V gene, CDR1 is MGHRA and CDR2 is YSYEKL. V lost 5 bases, J lost 0 bases, and 14 bases lay in between. The CDR3 is made up of 16 amino acids. DNA for the CDR3: TGCGCCAGCAGCTCAGGGTCCAGGAGCTCTGGAAACACCATATATTTT. This sequence encodes CASSSGSRSSGNTIYF.

The chain employs TRBV5-6 and TRBJ2-1; weak D call: TRBD1 (6 bases). Germline loops: CDR1 SGHDT, CDR2 YYEEEE. This CDR3 has 13 amino acids. The V end lost 5 bases, the J end lost 3 bases, and 9 bases lay between the germline ends. CDR3 in amino acids: CASRGTYYNEQFF. Written as DNA, the CDR3 is TGTGCCAGCAGAGGGACATACTACAATGAGCAGTTCTTC.

This clone was seen more than once but under ten times. The J gene is TRBJ1-4, the V gene TRBV10-1; D gene unclear. CDR1 is WNHNN, CDR2 SYGVQD, per germline (reference sequence). The CDR3 is 12 residues long. The V gene lost 2 bases and the J gene lost 7 bases, with 5 bases spanning the gap. As DNA, the CDR3 is TGCGCCAGCAGTGAGACCGGTGAAAAACTGTTTTTT. It translates to CASSETGEKLFF.

The rearrangement joins TRBV11-2 to TRBJ2-7, with D possibly matching TRBD1 (6 bases). The V gene lost 3 bases and the J gene lost 2 bases, with 11 bases spanning the gap. CDR3 length: 14 amino acids. The germline V gene encodes CDR1 SGHAT and CDR2 FQNNGV. Written as DNA, the CDR3 is TGTGCCAGCAGCTTGTGGGGGCCGACCTACGAGCAGTACTTC. It translates to CASSLWGPTYEQYF.

This chain links TRBV12-5 with TRBJ1-1; possibly TRBD1 for D (6 bases). The CDR3 loop spans 15 amino acids. From germline, CDR1 is LGHNT and CDR2 FRNRAP. Trimming removed 1 base at V and 1 base at J, with 10 bases between. The CDR3 region is CASGLGGTRNTEAFF. As DNA, the CDR3 is TGTGCTAGTGGTTTGGGAGGGACAAGGAACACTGAAGCTTTCTTT. Drawing the rest from reference TRBV12-5 and TRBJ1-1, the complete variable domain is DARVTQTPRHKVTEMGQEVTMRCQPILGHNTVFWYRQTMMQGLELLAYFRNRAPLDDSGMPKDRFSAEMPDATLATLKIQPSEPRDSAVYFCASGLGGTRNTEAFFGQGTRLTVV.

This chain joins TRBV10-3 and TRBJ1-6; tentatively, D is TRBD1 (5 bases). With 8 bases removed from V and 10 bases from J, the gap between germline ends came to 9 bases. Per the germline V gene, CDR1 is ENHRY and CDR2 is SYGVKD. The CDR3 has 11 residues. The CDR3 bases are TGTGCCATCGGGGGGGACTCACCCCTCCACTTT. This gives the protein CAIGGDSPLHF.

V usage is TRBV10-2 and J usage is TRBJ2-3; D is perhaps TRBD2 (5 bases). The CDR3 has 13 amino acids. With 5 bases removed from V and 3 bases from J, the gap between germline ends came to 9 bases. In germline, CDR1 is WSHSY, CDR2 SAAADI. CDR3 coding DNA: TGCGCCAGCAGTCCTAGCAGGACAGATACGCAGTATTTT. Translated, it gives CASSPSRTDTQYF.

This rearrangement joins TRBV18 to TRBJ2-5; TRBD2 matches 14 bases. V trimming: 3 bases; J trimming: 2 bases; junction bases outside the gene matches: 8. CDR3 length equals 18 residues. Germline CDR1 is KGHSH and CDR2 is LQKENI. The CDR3 DNA sequence: TGTGCCAGCTCACCGTTCGGACTAGCGGGGGGAAGGCAAGAGACCCAGTACTTC. Amino acids: CASSPFGLAGGRQETQYF.

This rearrangement joins TRBV6-1 to TRBJ1-2; D is perhaps TRBD1 (5 bases). The CDR3 sequence is 14 residues long. Germline lookup yields CDR1 MNHNS and CDR2 SASEGT. V lost 2 bases, J lost 2 bases, and 9 bases lay in between. CDR3 bases: TGTGCCAGCAGTGAAACAAGACAGAACTATGGCTACACCTTC. Residues: CASSETRQNYGYTF.

V and J are TRBV28 and TRBJ2-5; TRBD1 agrees at 7 bases. CDR1 is MDHEN and CDR2 is SYDVKM in the germline V gene. After removal of 6 bases from V and 10 bases from J, the junction contained 5 bases not matched to a gene. The CDR3 is made up of 11 amino acids. CDR3 nucleotide sequence: TGTGCCAGCAGCACCGACAGGGTCCAGTACTTC. Its translation is CASSTDRVQYF.

This chain uses TRBV12-3 or TRBV12-4 with TRBJ1-1, with 9 bases matching TRBD1. This CDR3 comprises 12 residues. Unmatched junction bases numbered 4, after V lost 5 bases and J lost 9 bases. The DNA for the CDR3 is TGTGCCAGCAGTCCAGGACAGGGGAAAGCTTTCTTT. It is translated as CASSPGQGKAFF.

The genes are TRBV11-2 and TRBJ2-7; no definite D call. Trimming stripped 5 bases from V and 4 bases from J, with 18 bases between. The CDR3 contains 15 residues. Per germline, CDR1 SGHAT and CDR2 FQNNGV. Written as DNA, the CDR3 is TGTGCCAGCAGCGCAGAGAGGTATCGAACATACGAGCAGTACTTC. This sequence encodes CASSAERYRTYEQYF.

V usage is TRBV5-1 and J usage is TRBJ1-4; D might be TRBD1 (6 bases). This CDR3 spans 16 amino acids. Germline CDR1 SGHRS, CDR2 YFSETQ. V shed 3 bases and J shed 12 bases, with 24 bases lying between them. CDR3 loop: CASSSGRQGNEVELFF. For the CDR3, the DNA is TGCGCCAGCAGCTCGGGACGTCAGGGGAATGAGGTAGAACTGTTTTTT.

There are a few counts of this clone. V usage is TRBV5-1 and J usage is TRBJ1-2; 7 bases are a match to TRBD1. Germline CDR1 and CDR2: SGHRS and YFSETQ. The CDR3 has 12 residues. J lost 8 bases, V lost 2 bases, and 3 bases had no gene match. The CDR3 coding sequence is TGCGCCAGCAGCTTAACAGGGGAGGGCTACACCTTC. It codes for CASSLTGEGYTF.

This clone was found once. The genes are TRBV3-1 (or the pseudogene TRBV3-2) and TRBJ2-5; 8 bases line up with TRBD2. CDR3 size: 13 residues. Germline-derived CDR1 and CDR2 are LGHDT and YNNKEL (reference sequence). Trimming took 3 bases from V and 6 from J; bases not matched to a gene: 3. CDR3 amino acids: CASSHGGEKTQYF. The CDR3 nucleotides are TGTGCCAGCAGCCACGGGGGGGAAAAGACCCAGTACTTC.

The chain recombines TRBV5-1 with TRBJ2-4; 9 positions match TRBD1. Germline loops: CDR1 SGHRS, CDR2 YFSETQ. The trim removed 6 bases at V and 9 bases at J, leaving 10 bases unmatched. The CDR3 totals 14 residues. In nucleotides, the CDR3 is TGCGCCAGCAACCCGGGACAGGGACCGGGCATTCAGTACTTC. Its protein is CASNPGQGPGIQYF.

V usage is TRBV6-5 and J usage is TRBJ1-1; 10 bases are shared with TRBD1. V was clipped by 8 bases and J by 3 bases; unmatched bases: 9. CDR1 is MNHEY, CDR2 SVGAGI, per germline. The CDR3 has 15 amino acids. CDR3 DNA sequence: TGTGCCAGCGTAAGACAGGGGGCCTCCGACACTGAAGCTTTCTTT. Its translation: CASVRQGASDTEAFF.

The chain links TRBV5-4 to TRBJ1-2; 10 bases fit TRBD1. The ends lost 6 bases at V and 8 bases at J; junction bases unmatched: 10. The CDR3 length is 14 residues. Looked up from germline, CDR1 is SGHNT and CDR2 is YYREEE (reference sequence). Written as DNA, the CDR3 is TGTGCCAGCACCCTAGGGACAGGGGAAAGGGGCTACACCTTC. Translated, it gives CASTLGTGERGYTF. The variable domain in full, with the rest retrieved from reference TRBV5-4 and TRBJ1-2, is ETGVTQSPTHLIKTRGQQVTLRCSSQSGHNTVSWYQQALGQGPQFIFQYYREEENGRGNFPPRFSGLQFPNYSSELNVNALELDDSALYLCASTLGTGERGYTFGSGTRLTVV.

The rearrangement uses TRBV7-8 and TRBJ2-5; possibly TRBD1 for D (5 bases). The CDR3 is 13 amino acids. Germline CDR1 is SGHVS and CDR2 is FQNEAQ. Trimming left V 7 bases short and J 5 bases short, with 14 bases between. The CDR3, as DNA: TGTGCCAGCATCCAGCTGGGGCAGGAGACCCAGTACTTC. This sequence encodes CASIQLGQETQYF.

The chain employs TRBV7-9 and TRBJ1-5; the D gene is possibly TRBD1 (6 bases). V lost 4 bases, J lost 6 bases, and 13 bases lay in between. The CDR3 runs to 14 residues. Germline CDR1 SEHNR, CDR2 FQNEAQ (reference sequence). CDR3 coding DNA: TGTGCCAGCAGCTCACAGGGAATTCGTCAGCCCCAGCATTTT. It translates to CASSSQGIRQPQHF.